Presented here are 4 T cell receptor beta chains from one specimen sequenced in a study of T cell repertoires in cytomegalovirus infection. TCRdb re-derived calls from the reads in MiXCR, one entry per CDR3 protein. The data contain approximately 590,000 distinct CDR3 sequences, approximately 40% of them singletons. Their specific antigens are unknown. The sample in question was cultured PBMCs, obtained from culture after CMV antigen stimulation. The receptors were gathered from a human donor in good health (CMV status not recorded). Some clones in this sample may be carry-over from other donors' samples.

This chain links TRBV27 with TRBJ2-7, with 7 bases fitting TRBD2. The V gene end was trimmed by 3 bases and the J gene end by 4 bases; junction bases not matched to a gene: 9. Germline V gene sequence: CDR1 MNHEY, CDR2 SMNVEV (reference sequence). This CDR3 has 15 residues. CDR3 in DNA: TGTGCCAGCAGTTTCTCGCAAGGCGGGGGATACGAGCAGTACTTC. The encoded protein is CASSFSQGGGYEQYF.

There are a few counts of this clonotype. The CDR3 DNA sequence: TGTGCCAGCAGCTCCATCGGGGGTTTTCATGAGCAGTTCTTC. Protein: CASSSIGGFHEQFF. The chain joins TRBV7-6 to TRBJ2-1, with D possibly matching TRBD2 (6 bases). The V end lost 4 bases, the J end lost 8 bases, and 15 bases lay between the germline ends. The CDR3 extends over 14 amino acids. Germline V lookup: CDR1 SGHVS, CDR2 FNYEAQ. The variable domain in full, completed from reference TRBV7-6 and TRBJ2-1, reads GAGVSQSPRYKVTKRGQDVALRCDPISGHVSLYWYRQALGQGPEFLTYFNYEAQQDKSGLPNDRFSAERPEGSISTLTIQRTEQRDSAMYRCASSSIGGFHEQFFGPGTRLTVL.

The genes are TRBV19 and TRBJ2-1, with TRBD1 matching 9 bases. Germline V gives CDR1 LNHDA, CDR2 SQIVND (reference sequence). The V and J ends lost 5 bases and 8 bases, in that order; junction bases with no gene match: 4. The CDR3 extends over 13 amino acids. The CDR3, as DNA: TGTGCCAGTAGTGTTACAGGGGGCGATGAGCAGTTCTTC. This gives the protein CASSVTGGDEQFF. Combining the CDR3 with reference TRBV19 and TRBJ2-1 gives the whole variable domain DGGITQSPKYLFRKEGQNVTLSCEQNLNHDAMYWYRQDPGQGLRLIYYSQIVNDFQKGDIAEGYSVSREKKESFPLTVTSAQKNPTAFYLCASSVTGGDEQFFGPGTRLTVL.

The chain uses TRBV5-4 and TRBJ2-5; the D gene could be TRBD1 or TRBD2 (6 bases each). Deletions cut 5 bases from V and 5 bases from J, with 19 bases between. The germline gives CDR1 SGHNT, CDR2 YYREEE (reference sequence). The CDR3 is made up of 15 amino acids. The CDR3 sequence is CASSPRSGAVETQYF. The CDR3 coding sequence is TGTGCCAGCAGTCCTAGGTCGGGGGCGGTGGAGACCCAGTACTTC.